The TCR beta chain under discussion was sequenced for a study of blood T cell repertoires in COVID-19 (dated by TCRdb to the early 2020s). Notes on the research overall: The collaborator samples originated in the United States, Italy and Spain and spanned the acute and convalescent phases of COVID-19. Where available, HLA class I and class II types were taken from metadata supplied by the sample provider and were not determined by assay-based typing. The samples were drawn from two sources: the first 160 participants of the ongoing ImmuneRACE study, and approximately 1,300 subjects contributed by 6 global collaborators. Deeply sampled blood TCRbeta repertoires from subjects exposed to, actively infected with, or recovered from COVID-19 were included in the dataset. The repertoires were made available in a free public database intended to serve as a resource for research on the immune response to SARS-CoV-2. The sample metadata nearly always contained a de-identified subject ID, COVID-19 status, age in years and sex. The material from the prospective study consisted of cDNA or gDNA derived from T cells, B-cell-depleted T cells, or PBMCs.

Sequences LGHNA (CDR1) and YSLEER (CDR2) are obtained from the germline V gene. The CDR3 has 18 amino acids, counting the end cysteine and phenylalanine. Solely the CDR3 DNA is kept, with 54 bases framed from the first base. After removal of 0 bases from V and 2 bases from J, the junction retains 8 bases not matched to a gene. At one collaborating source in Seattle, patients were enrolled during active infection and were followed longitudinally through the course of disease. Each collaborating institution followed its own protocols to collect whole blood in K2EDTA tubes. For TCRbeta analysis, collaborators shipped samples as frozen whole blood, isolated PBMCs, or DNA extracted from either of those sample types. Broader findings and caveats from the paper: How much clinical and demographic metadata was included differed by source and by participant, and the metadata was provided uncurated.

With regard to this clone: Its antigen is unknown. No clone much larger than this one lies a single base away; base qualities are absent.

The immunoSEQ Assay, a bias-controlled multiplex PCR, was used to amplify TCRbeta CDR3 regions from genomic DNA. The original methods were these. Within the assay, amplification of reference gene primers was used to estimate how many nucleated cells each sample contained. To quantify the absolute abundance of each unique TCRbeta CDR3 rearrangement, sequence reads were collapsed and filtered. For each sample, productive Simpson clonality was calculated by taking the square root of Simpson's diversity index across productive rearrangements. Imported from immuneACCESS, the table was reduced by TCRdb to in-frame sequences with V and J called. These copies leave out some clones; in studies compared against another copy, an unresolved V gene accounts for under half, and the cause of the remainder is not known. The V and J calls and clone size are taken from that table; D and trimming were inferred from the DNA. The sample has about 340,000 clones on record, roughly 90% of them singletons. The ten largest clonotypes hold about 7.3% of the sample.

Sequenced input: peripheral blood. The rearrangement combines TRBV4-3 with TRBJ2-1, and 9 junction bases match TRBD2. This receptor was obtained from a woman in her 70s with COVID-19, enrolled during active disease. DNA sequence: TGCGCCAGCAGCCAAGACTGGACAGCGGGGGGCCCCTACAATGAGCAGTTCTTC. Its protein product is CASSQDWTAGGPYNEQFF.